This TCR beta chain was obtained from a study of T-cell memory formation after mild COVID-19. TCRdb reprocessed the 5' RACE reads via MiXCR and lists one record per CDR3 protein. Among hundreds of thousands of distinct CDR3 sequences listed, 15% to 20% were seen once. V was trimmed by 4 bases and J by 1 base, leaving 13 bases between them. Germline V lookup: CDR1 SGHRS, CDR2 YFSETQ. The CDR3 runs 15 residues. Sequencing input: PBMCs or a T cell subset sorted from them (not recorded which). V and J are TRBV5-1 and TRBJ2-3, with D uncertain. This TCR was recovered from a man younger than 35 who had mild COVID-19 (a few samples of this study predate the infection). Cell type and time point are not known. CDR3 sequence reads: CASSRNPVGTDTQYF. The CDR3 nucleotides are TGCGCCAGCAGCAGGAACCCTGTGGGCACAGATACGCAGTATTTT. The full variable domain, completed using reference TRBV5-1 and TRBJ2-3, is KAGVTQTPRYLIKTRGQQVTLSCSPISGHRSVSWYQQTPGQGLQFLFEYFSETQRNKGNFPGRFSGRQFSNSRSEMNVSTLELGDSALYLCASSRNPVGTDTQYFGPGTRLTVL.